This is a list of T cell receptor beta chains from one sample in a study of T cells in Graves' hyperthyroidism and ophthalmopathy. TCRdb called the multiplex PCR reads again in MiXCR, with one record for every CDR3 protein. The sample consists of approximately 350,000 distinct CDR3 sequences, roughly 15% of them appearing once. The sample taken for sequencing was blood. These TCRs come from a woman aged 55-75 years with Graves' ophthalmopathy. The CDR3 runs from the conserved cysteine through the conserved F or W. D genes are given only for firm matches. The size field is filled for only some rows; it gives once, few, many or a size class.

abundance | len | j_gene | v_gene | d_gene | CDR3aa | CDR3nt
many | 15 | TRBJ2-7 | TRBV20-1 | TRBD2 | CSAAAGTRSVYEQYF | TGCAGTGCCGCAGCCGGGACTAGGAGTGTGTACGAGCAGTACTTC
many | 13 | TRBJ1-1 | TRBV30 | - | CAWLLQANTEAFF | TGTGCCTGGCTCCTCCAAGCCAACACTGAAGCTTTCTTT
- | 14 | TRBJ2-7 | TRBV19 | - | CASSWGRNSYEQYF | TGTGCCAGTAGTTGGGGACGGAATTCCTACGAGCAGTACTTC
many | 14 | TRBJ2-1 | TRBV2 | TRBD2 | CATSTSGSADEQFF | TGTGCCACATCGACTAGCGGGTCGGCGGATGAGCAGTTCTTC
once | 14 | TRBJ1-1 | TRBV9 | - | CASSVAPGSAEAFF | TGTGCCAGCAGCGTAGCGCCGGGGAGCGCTGAAGCTTTCTTT
many | 13 | TRBJ1-1 | TRBV3-1 | - | CASSQVRGTEAFF | TGTGCCAGCAGCCAAGTTAGGGGCACTGAAGCTTTCTTT
- | 13 | TRBJ2-1 | TRBV20-1 | - | CSASGGKYNEQFF | TGCAGTGCTAGTGGAGGGAAGTACAATGAGCAGTTCTTC
many | 14 | TRBJ2-7 | TRBV28 | TRBD1 | CASSLRDSDLEQYF | TGTGCCAGCAGTCTCCGGGACAGCGACCTCGAGCAGTACTTC
- | 13 | TRBJ2-7 | TRBV7-2 | TRBD1 | CASTFPRGREQYF | TGTGCCAGCACCTTCCCCAGGGGGCGCGAGCAGTACTTC
many | 16 | TRBJ2-5 | TRBV5-1 | TRBD2 | CTSSAILAGGPETQYF | TGCACCAGCAGCGCGATACTAGCGGGAGGGCCAGAGACCCAGTACTTC
few | 14 | TRBJ2-7 | TRBV6-1 | TRBD2 | CASRALAGVGEQYF | TGTGCCAGCAGAGCCCTAGCGGGAGTAGGCGAGCAGTACTTC
many | 16 | TRBJ2-1 | TRBV5-1 | TRBD2 | CASSLLAGANYNEQFF | TGCGCCAGCAGCTTGCTAGCGGGAGCGAACTACAATGAGCAGTTCTTC
- | 11 | TRBJ2-1 | TRBV20-1 | - | CSAATGYEQFF | TGCAGTGCCGCGACGGGGTATGAGCAGTTCTTC
many | 15 | TRBJ2-7 | TRBV7-8 | - | CASSPRPGSSYEQYF | TGTGCCAGCAGCCCCAGGCCGGGATCCTCCTACGAGCAGTACTTC
few | 15 | TRBJ2-7 | TRBV28 | TRBD1 | CASTGTGGISYEQYF | TGTGCCAGCACCGGGACAGGGGGCATCTCCTACGAGCAGTACTTC
few | 13 | TRBJ2-7 | TRBV30 | TRBD2 | CAWASGISYEQYF | TGTGCCTGGGCTAGCGGGATCTCCTACGAGCAGTACTTC
many | 18 | TRBJ1-3 | TRBV28 | - | CASTSPSPGPHSGNTIYF | TGTGCCAGCACCTCCCCCTCCCCGGGTCCGCACTCTGGAAACACCATATATTTT
- | 14 | TRBJ2-5 | TRBV11-1 | - | CASSLQAGLETQYF | TGTGCCAGCAGCCTCCAGGCGGGCCTGGAGACCCAGTACTTC
few | 15 | TRBJ2-5 | TRBV9 | TRBD1 | CASSYGQGVRETQYF | TGTGCCAGCAGCTATGGACAGGGGGTACGAGAGACCCAGTACTTC
- | 14 | TRBJ2-6 | TRBV7-3 | - | CASSPITGANVLTF | TGTGCCAGCAGCCCCATTACTGGGGCCAACGTCCTGACTTTC
many | 14 | TRBJ2-7 | TRBV28 | TRBD1 | CASSHGTGADEQYF | TGTGCCAGCAGTCACGGGACAGGGGCCGACGAGCAGTACTTC
many | 14 | TRBJ1-5 | TRBV30 | TRBD1 | CAAQGGSDDQPQHF | TGTGCCGCCCAGGGGGGGAGTGACGATCAGCCCCAGCATTTT
- | 15 | TRBJ1-6 | TRBV25-1 | - | CASSGPGGPNSPLHF | TGTGCCAGCAGTGGCCCTGGGGGGCCTAATTCACCCCTCCACTTT
few | 16 | TRBJ2-1 | TRBV19 | - | CASKSSWGSSYNEQFF | TGTGCCAGTAAAAGTAGCTGGGGGAGCTCCTACAATGAGCAGTTCTTC
medium-sized | 15 | TRBJ2-3 | TRBV2 | - | CASTSALKNTDTQYF | TGTGCCAGCACCAGCGCACTTAAGAACACAGATACGCAGTATTTT
many | 16 | TRBJ2-1 | TRBV5-1 | - | CASSLGRSGSAHEQFF | TGCGCCAGCAGCTTGGGCCGTAGTGGGTCAGCGCATGAGCAGTTCTTC
many | 15 | TRBJ2-3 | TRBV7-9 | TRBD1 | CASSLSRQGSDTQYF | TGTGCCAGCAGCTTATCGCGACAGGGGTCAGATACGCAGTATTTT
few | 18 | TRBJ2-1 | TRBV6-5 | TRBD2 | CASSYGRGLAGAYNEQFF | TGTGCCAGCAGTTATGGCCGAGGACTAGCGGGAGCCTACAATGAGCAGTTCTTC
- | 17 | TRBJ2-1 | TRBV4-1 | - | CASSQLGTGPPHDEQFF | TGCGCCAGCAGCCAATTGGGTACTGGCCCCCCGCACGATGAGCAGTTCTTC
- | 13 | TRBJ2-7 | TRBV10-3 | TRBD2 | CAISEPGGYEQYF | TGTGCCATCAGCGAACCGGGGGGCTACGAGCAGTACTTC
many | 14 | TRBJ2-4 | TRBV6-2/TRBV6-3 | - | CASSYLGVENIQYF | TGTGCCAGCAGTTATCTCGGCGTGGAAAACATTCAGTACTTC
many | 15 | TRBJ2-5 | TRBV7-2 | - | CASSLNRADRETQYF | TGTGCCAGCAGCCTAAACAGGGCGGATAGAGAGACCCAGTACTTC
few | 19 | TRBJ2-2 | TRBV19 | TRBD2 | CASRQSLGLAGGRTGELFF | TGTGCCAGTAGACAGTCACTGGGACTAGCGGGAGGTAGGACCGGGGAGCTGTTTTTT
many | 15 | TRBJ2-5 | TRBV28 | TRBD2 | CASRLAGLAGETQYF | TGTGCCAGCAGGTTGGCGGGACTAGCGGGAGAGACCCAGTACTTC
many | 15 | TRBJ1-1 | TRBV4-2 | TRBD1 | CASSYQDRGDTEAFF | TGTGCCAGCAGCTATCAAGACAGGGGGGACACTGAAGCTTTCTTT
many | 17 | TRBJ2-1 | TRBV12-3/TRBV12-4 | - | CASSFFPPTPTDNEQFF | TGTGCCAGCAGTTTCTTTCCCCCAACACCTACCGACAATGAGCAGTTCTTC
few | 13 | TRBJ2-7 | TRBV27 | - | CASSFHRTYEQYF | TGTGCCAGCAGTTTCCACAGGACCTACGAGCAGTACTTC
many | 14 | TRBJ1-1 | TRBV28 | - | CASSFVETNTEAFF | TGTGCCAGCAGTTTTGTGGAGACGAACACTGAAGCTTTCTTT
many | 15 | TRBJ2-5 | TRBV11-2 | - | CATQLWQGSQETQYF | TGTGCCACTCAGCTATGGCAGGGGAGCCAAGAGACCCAGTACTTC
many | 12 | TRBJ2-1 | TRBV12-3/TRBV12-4 | - | CASSYTSFEQFF | TGTGCCAGCAGTTACACGAGTTTTGAGCAGTTCTTC
- | 22 | TRBJ2-3 | TRBV6-1 | TRBD2 | CASSRPGTSGRLPRFGTDTQYF | TGTGCCAGCAGTAGACCCGGGACTAGCGGGAGGCTCCCCCGATTTGGGACAGATACGCAGTATTTT
many | 16 | TRBJ2-1 | TRBV20-1 | - | CSARIATREIANEQFF | TGCAGTGCTAGGATAGCGACCCGGGAGATAGCGAATGAGCAGTTCTTC
many | 15 | TRBJ2-7 | TRBV28 | TRBD2 | CASSPLGLAGREQYF | TGTGCCAGCAGTCCTCTCGGACTAGCGGGACGCGAGCAGTACTTC
few | 14 | TRBJ2-1 | TRBV9 | - | CASSVVSTDNEQFF | TGTGCCAGCAGCGTAGTATCGACAGACAATGAGCAGTTCTTC
many | 14 | TRBJ2-5 | TRBV28 | TRBD1 | CASRTPGQQETQYF | TGTGCCAGCAGAACACCGGGACAGCAAGAGACCCAGTACTTC